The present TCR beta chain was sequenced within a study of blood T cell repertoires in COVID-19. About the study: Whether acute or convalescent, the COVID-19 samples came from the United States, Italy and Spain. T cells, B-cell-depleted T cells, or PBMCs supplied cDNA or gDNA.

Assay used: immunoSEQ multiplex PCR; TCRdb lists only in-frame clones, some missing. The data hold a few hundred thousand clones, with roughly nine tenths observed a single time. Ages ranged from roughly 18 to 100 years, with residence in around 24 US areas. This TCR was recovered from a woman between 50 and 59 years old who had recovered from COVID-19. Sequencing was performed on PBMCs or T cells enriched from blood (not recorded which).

CDR3 amino acids: CASSSYRGMAGELFF. Written as DNA, the CDR3 is TGTGCCAGCAGCTCCTACAGGGGGATGGCCGGGGAGCTGTTTTTT. The V gene is TRBV13, the J gene TRBJ2-2; 8 bases are shared with TRBD1. This CDR3 comprises 15 residues. Per the germline V gene, CDR1 is PRHDT and CDR2 is FYEKMQ (reference sequence). V lost 4 bases to trimming and J lost 6 bases; unmatched junction nucleotides: 7.